One and the same sample provided the 14 T cell receptor beta chains below, sequenced in a study of CD8+CD57+ T cells in acquired aplastic anemia. Patients selected for sequencing had displayed CD8+CD57+ cell expansion by flow cytometry. TCR beta VDJ and CDR3 profiling used genomic DNA as template. MiXCR, applied by TCRdb to the reads, yields one record per CDR3 protein. Here the sample spans about 120,000 distinct CDR3 sequences, under 60% being singletons. Sequencing was performed on sorted CD4+, CD8+, or CD8+CD57+ T cells (not recorded which) from PBMCs. These receptors were obtained from a human donor with aplastic anemia.

This chain's CDR3 is CASSALAGGPTDTQYF. CDR3 nucleotides: TGTGCCAGCAGCGCTCTAGCGGGAGGGCCCACAGATACGCAGTATTTT. V usage is TRBV6-1 and J usage is TRBJ2-3; 12 bases are shared with TRBD2. The V gene end was trimmed by 6 bases and the J gene end by 2 bases; junction bases not matched to a gene: 6. The CDR3 sequence is 16 residues long. Germline V lookup: CDR1 MNHNS, CDR2 SASEGT.

The table lists this clonotype with many counts. The CDR3 protein is CASSSLAGGKETQYF. In DNA form, the CDR3 reads TGTGCCAGTAGCTCCCTAGCGGGGGGTAAGGAGACCCAGTACTTC. The chain has TRBV19 and TRBJ2-5, with 11 bases matching TRBD2. V gave up 6 bases and J gave up 5 bases; unmatched junction bases: 8. The CDR3 totals 15 residues. Germline CDR1 and CDR2: LNHDA and SQIVND (reference sequence). Complete variable domain (other parts from reference TRBV19 and TRBJ2-5): DGGITQSPKYLFRKEGQNVTLSCEQNLNHDAMYWYRQDPGQGLRLIYYSQIVNDFQKGDIAEGYSVSREKKESFPLTVTSAQKNPTAFYLCASSSLAGGKETQYFGPGTRLLVL.

V gene TRBV2 combines with J gene TRBJ2-1; TRBD2 matches at 8 bases. The germline gives CDR1 SNHLY, CDR2 FYNNEI. This CDR3 spans 15 amino acids. V was clipped by 5 bases and J by 2 bases; unmatched bases: 5. The CDR3 coding sequence is TGTGCCAGCAGTCCGGATAGCGGGGCCTACAATGAGCAGTTCTTC. It is translated as CASSPDSGAYNEQFF.

This clonotype was counted only a few times. V is TRBV7-2 and J is TRBJ2-7; D remains unclear. V lost 4 bases and J lost 2, with 9 bases in between. This CDR3 comprises 13 residues. Germline CDR1 SGHTA, CDR2 FQGNSA. This CDR3 reads CASSSEPAYEQYF. CDR3 in DNA: TGTGCCAGCAGCTCCGAGCCAGCCTACGAGCAGTACTTC.

The gene calls are TRBV3-1 and TRBJ1-5; D uncertain. Germline CDR1 LGHDT, CDR2 YNNKEL (reference sequence). This CDR3 is built from 15 residues. Trimming pared 0 bases from V and 0 bases from J, leaving 6 bases between. In DNA, the CDR3 is TGTGCCAGCAGCCAAGAGTTTTATAGCAATCAGCCCCAGCATTTT. Its protein is CASSQEFYSNQPQHF.

The gene calls are TRBV20-1 and TRBJ2-5; tentative D call: TRBD1 (6 bases). The CDR3 sequence is 13 residues long. The V end lost 3 bases, the J end lost 1 base, and 9 bases lay between the germline ends. The germline V gene has CDR1 DFQATT and CDR2 SNEGSKA (reference sequence). CDR3 in amino acids: CSASVGGQETQYF. DNA of the CDR3: TGCAGTGCTAGTGTAGGGGGCCAAGAGACCCAGTACTTC.

This chain joins TRBV6-1 and TRBJ2-7, with D possibly being TRBD1 (6 bases). The V gene lost 7 bases and the J gene lost 5 bases, with 9 bases spanning the gap. The germline gives CDR1 MNHNS, CDR2 SASEGT. This CDR3 region has 11 residues. The CDR3, as DNA: TGTGCCAGCATGAGGGGGAACGAGCAGTACTTC. Translating it yields CASMRGNEQYF.

Regarding this clonotype: The conserved closing phenylalanine or tryptophan is absent in this CDR3, likely reflecting a read error. The rearrangement uses TRBV2 and TRBJ2-5, with D possibly being TRBD2 (5 bases). Trimming cost V 9 bases and J 2 bases, with 13 bases left between them. This CDR3 has 13 residues. The germline V gene has CDR1 SNHLY and CDR2 FYNNEI. The CDR3 nucleotides are TGTGCCAGTAGAGAGCGGTCTCAAGAGACCCAGTACGTC. Amino acid sequence: CASRERSQETQYV.

This clonotype has only one observation. V usage is TRBV5-5 and J usage is TRBJ2-7; no definite D call. V lost 0 bases to trimming and J lost 3 bases, with 13 bases between them. The length of the CDR3 is 15 residues. From germline, CDR1 is SGHKS and CDR2 YYEKEE (reference sequence). CDR3 protein: CASSLVSAPNYEQYF. As DNA, the CDR3 is TGTGCCAGCAGCTTGGTGTCAGCCCCTAACTACGAGCAGTACTTC.

The chain employs TRBV7-9 and TRBJ2-5, with TRBD1 identical over 8 bases. The CDR3 has 15 residues. Per germline, CDR1 SEHNR and CDR2 FQNEAQ (reference sequence). Germline trimming cut 3 bases from V and 0 bases from J; bases unmatched to any gene: 3. The CDR3 sequence is CASSFWGQDQETQYF. CDR3 in DNA: TGTGCCAGCAGCTTTTGGGGACAGGACCAAGAGACCCAGTACTTC.

The chain uses TRBV12-3 or TRBV12-4 and TRBJ2-2; a weak D match, TRBD1 (6 bases). The CDR3 has 15 residues. V was shortened by 4 bases and J by 7 bases, with 16 bases between the two germline ends. The CDR3 nucleotides read TGTGCCAGCAGTTACACCTACCCAGGGGACGGGGAGCTGTTTTTT. Protein: CASSYTYPGDGELFF.

This clonotype was counted at least ten times. The junction departs from germline at one end; a sequencing error may be responsible. The V call is TRBV5-1, the J call TRBJ2-6; a weak D match, TRBD1 (5 bases). In germline, CDR1 is SGHRS, CDR2 YFSETQ. The CDR3 runs to 17 residues. CDR3: CASRDNRISSGTNVLTF. The CDR3 DNA reads as TGCGCCAGCAGAGATAACAGGATTAGCTCTGGGACCAACGTCCTGACTTTC. Supplemented by reference TRBV5-1 and TRBJ2-6, the full variable domain reads KAGVTQTPRYLIKTRGQQVTLSCSPISGHRSVSWYQQTPGQGLQFLFEYFSETQRNKGNFPGRFSGRQFSNSRSEMNVSTLELGDSALYLCASRDNRISSGTNVLTFGAGSRLTVL.

This clonotype was observed many times. The chain is built from TRBV20-1 and TRBJ2-7, with 9 bases that match TRBD2. Looked up from germline, CDR1 is DFQATT and CDR2 is SNEGSKA (reference sequence). J was trimmed by 0 bases and V by 3 bases; bases with no gene match: 9. The CDR3 is 16 amino acids. The CDR3 DNA follows: TGCAGTGCTAGGGCGTCTAGCGGGATGAGCTCCTACGAGCAGTACTTC. This sequence encodes CSARASSGMSSYEQYF.

The rearrangement links TRBV9 to TRBJ2-3, with 14 bases identical to TRBD2. Germline CDR1 and CDR2: SGDLS and YYNGEE. CDR3 length: 16 amino acids. The trim removed 4 bases at V and 4 bases at J, leaving 5 bases unmatched. The CDR3 DNA reads as TGTGCCAGCAGCTCACGACTAGCGGGGGGGCCAGATACGCAGTATTTT. Encoded protein: CASSSRLAGGPDTQYF.